This TCR beta chain comes out of a study of metastatic and nonmetastatic thyroid tumors. Regarding the study as a whole: As reported, TCR beta diversity in blood and tumor was significantly higher in malignant thyroid tumors than in benign nodules.

V was pared by 6 bases and J by 6 bases, with 9 bases of the junction left unmatched. The CDR3 sequence is 16 residues long. Germline assignment: CDR1 SNHLY and CDR2 FYNNEI. All patients were treatment-naive before thyroid surgery. TCRdb re-analyzed the PCR reads using MiXCR. The sample shows about 33,000 clones, over 15% of them seen only once. Concerning this clone: As yet, its antigen is unknown.

The material sequenced was blood. This TCR derives from a male donor with papillary thyroid cancer or a benign thyroid nodule (not recorded which). Some clones in this sample may be carry-over from other donors' samples. The genes are TRBV2 and TRBJ2-7; 15 positions match TRBD2. The CDR3 DNA follows: TGTGCCAGCAGAAGAGGACTAGCGGGAGGGCGCGGCGAGCAGTACTTC. Protein product: CASRRGLAGGRGEQYF.